Listed here is a single T cell receptor beta chain. Its target antigen remains unknown. Base qualities are not provided; no much larger clone lies one nucleotide away. From its cysteine to its phenylalanine, the CDR3 spans 13 amino acids. The read is trimmed to its CDR3 DNA, 39 bases read in frame from base 1. The germline V end is reduced by 8 bases and the J end by 6 bases; junction bases left unmatched: 6. The CDR1 and CDR2 encoded by the germline V gene are MNHEY and SVGAGI. The library was obtained by the immunoSEQ multiplex PCR assay. In its TCRdb copy, this immuneACCESS table keeps in-frame sequences only and misses some clones. Where compared with another copy, unresolved V genes explain less than half of these, and the others have no known cause. Counted in this sample were 500,000 to 550,000 clones; about 84% of them appeared once. The ten top clones hold about 0.013% of the sample. These data belong to a study of shared T cell receptors in the human thymus (dated by TCRdb to the early 2020s). Regarding the complete study: The study investigated the way shared, self-reactive T-cell receptor alpha chains are produced in the human thymus.

These same data were also listed under a study on human thymus T cells. From the second report: Immunologically healthy infants undergoing open corrective cardiac surgery for congenital heart defects in Finland were used as donors. Thymus tissue was collected as surgical resects that were removed during corrective cardiac surgery. Both the thymic and the peripheral blood repertoires appeared to show biased V and J gene segment usage. The related research found that thymic TCR repertoires overlapped highly between unrelated individuals. TCR alpha and beta repertoires from about eight infant thymus samples and four related peripheral blood samples were characterized in the study. Donor ages ranged from 7 to 244 days, and the cohort comprised roughly 6 male and two female infants. Thymocytes were mechanically released from the tissue and were stored as pellets of roughly 9-30 million cells at -70 degrees C. A QIAsymphony instrument was used to extract genomic DNA from frozen cell pellets. The immunoSEQ multiplex PCR assay was used to amplify the TCRB and TCRAD loci from a standardized quantity of quality-controlled genomic DNA. The V(D)J region was spanned by amplicons of a length sufficient to cover the CDR3 and to identify V and J genes. Amplicon sequencing was performed on an Illumina platform through the commercial immunoSEQ service. Primer bias and sequencing errors were corrected using previously described methods, and TCRAD and TCRB definitions followed the IMGT database. Repertoires were analysed with immunoSEQ Analyzer 3.0 and VDJTools, covering basic statistics, V/J segment usage, diversity estimates, rarefaction and pairwise overlap. Chao1, ChaoE, Efron-Thisted, Shannon and inverse Simpson indices were used to estimate diversity, which was also estimated on datasets down-sampled to the smallest sample. Repertoire overlap was determined by strict matching of CDR3 nucleotide sequence, V gene and J gene, and Jaccard-based multidimensional scaling clustering was applied. On average, roughly 890,000 unique TCRB clonotypes were obtained from thymus samples, compared with approximately 82,000 from blood samples.

This chain is built from TRBV6-5 and TRBJ2-2; 7 of the junction bases match TRBD2. The receptor's source is a boy in the first two years of life with a congenital heart defect. Donor details come from another sample of the same person, matched by shared clones. Source material: thymocytes. The encoded CDR3 is CASSRELSGELFF. The DNA sequence is TGTGCCAGCTCGCGGGAGCTCTCCGGGGAGCTGTTTTTT.